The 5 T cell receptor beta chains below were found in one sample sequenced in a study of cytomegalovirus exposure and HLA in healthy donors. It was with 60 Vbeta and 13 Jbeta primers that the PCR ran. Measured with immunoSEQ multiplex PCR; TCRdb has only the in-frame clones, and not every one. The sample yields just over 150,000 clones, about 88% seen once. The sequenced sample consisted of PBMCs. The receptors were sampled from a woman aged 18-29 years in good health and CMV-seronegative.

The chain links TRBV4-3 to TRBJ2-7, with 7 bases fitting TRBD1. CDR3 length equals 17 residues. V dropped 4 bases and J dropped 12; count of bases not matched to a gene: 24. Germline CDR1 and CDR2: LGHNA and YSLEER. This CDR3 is CASSLFLGQGVSQGRYF. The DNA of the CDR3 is TGCGCCAGCAGCCTTTTTTTGGGGCAGGGGGTATCCCAAGGGCGGTACTTC.

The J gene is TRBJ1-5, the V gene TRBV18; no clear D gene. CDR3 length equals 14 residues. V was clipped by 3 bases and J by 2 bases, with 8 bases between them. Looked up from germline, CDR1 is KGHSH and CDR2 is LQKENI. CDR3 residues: CASSPSRRNQPQHF. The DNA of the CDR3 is TGTGCCAGCTCACCTTCCAGGCGCAATCAGCCCCAGCATTTT.

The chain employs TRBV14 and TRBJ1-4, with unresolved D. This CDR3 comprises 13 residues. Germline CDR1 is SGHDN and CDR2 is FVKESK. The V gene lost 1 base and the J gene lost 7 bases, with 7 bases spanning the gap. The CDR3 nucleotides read TGTGCCAGCAGCCAAGTACAGAGTGAAAAACTGTTTTTT. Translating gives CASSQVQSEKLFF. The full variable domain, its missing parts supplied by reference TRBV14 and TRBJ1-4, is EAGVTQFPSHSVIEKGQTVTLRCDPISGHDNLYWYRRVMGKEIKFLLHFVKESKQDESGMPNNRFLAERTGGTYSTLKVQPAELEDSGVYFCASSQVQSEKLFFGSGTQLSVL.

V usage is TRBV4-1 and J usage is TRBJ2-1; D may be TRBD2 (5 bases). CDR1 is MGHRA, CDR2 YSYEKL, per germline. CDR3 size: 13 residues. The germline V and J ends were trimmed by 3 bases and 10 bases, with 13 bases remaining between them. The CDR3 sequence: CASSQREGWEQFF. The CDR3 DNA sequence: TGCGCCAGCAGCCAGAGGGAAGGGTGGGAGCAGTTCTTC.

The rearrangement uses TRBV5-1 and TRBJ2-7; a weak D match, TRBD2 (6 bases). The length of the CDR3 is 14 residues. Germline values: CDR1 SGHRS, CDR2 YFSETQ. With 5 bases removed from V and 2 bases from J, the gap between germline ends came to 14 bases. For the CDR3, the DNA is TGCGCCAGCAGGACCGGGACGGGAGCCTACGAGCAGTACTTC. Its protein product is CASRTGTGAYEQYF.